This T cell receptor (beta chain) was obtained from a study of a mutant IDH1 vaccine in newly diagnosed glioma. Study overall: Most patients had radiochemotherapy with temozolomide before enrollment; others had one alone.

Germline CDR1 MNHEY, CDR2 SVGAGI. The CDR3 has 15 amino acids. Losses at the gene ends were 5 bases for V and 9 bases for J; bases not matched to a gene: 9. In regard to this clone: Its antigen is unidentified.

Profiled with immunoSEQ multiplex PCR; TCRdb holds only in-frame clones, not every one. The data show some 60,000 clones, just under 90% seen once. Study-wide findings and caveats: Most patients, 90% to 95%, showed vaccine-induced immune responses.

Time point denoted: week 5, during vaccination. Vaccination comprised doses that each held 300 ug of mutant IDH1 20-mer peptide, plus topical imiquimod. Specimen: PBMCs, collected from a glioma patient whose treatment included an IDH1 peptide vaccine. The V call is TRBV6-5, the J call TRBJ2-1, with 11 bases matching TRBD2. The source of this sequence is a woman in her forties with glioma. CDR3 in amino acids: CASSKTTSGVGEQFF. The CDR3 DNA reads TGTGCCAGCAGTAAAACGACTAGCGGGGTGGGTGAGCAGTTCTTC.